The 24 T cell receptor beta chains in this list originate from one sample, sequenced in a study of T-cell reconstitution after alpha-beta-depleted transplantation in children. As it was prepared, the TCRbeta library received unique molecular identifiers. Each CDR3 protein is one row after TCRdb ran MiXCR on the PCR reads. Counted here are 300,000 to 350,000 distinct CDR3 sequences, roughly 25% occurring once; the ten biggest clones make up about a tenth. Here the sequenced sample was PBMCs, mostly from graft donor cells, taken 180 days after TCRalphabeta/CD19-depleted stem cell transplant. All receptors derive from a male patient younger than 18 who had a stem cell transplant for acute lymphoblastic leukemia, so the T cells may come from the graft donor.

This sequence joins TRBV11-2 and TRBJ1-3; D is undetermined. V lost 3 bases and J lost 0, with 6 bases in between. This CDR3 has 14 residues. Germline loops: CDR1 SGHAT, CDR2 FQNNGV. CDR3 nucleotides: TGTGCCAGCAGCTTCCAACTCTCTGGAAACACCATATATTTT. It codes for CASSFQLSGNTIYF.

The genes are TRBV20-1 and TRBJ2-7, with D possibly called TRBD1 or TRBD2 (5 bases each). This CDR3 is built from 12 residues. Germline lookup yields CDR1 DFQATT and CDR2 SNEGSKA (reference sequence). The CDR3 nucleotides are TGCAGGCCAAGGGACGGAACCTACGAGCAGTACTTC. It yields the protein CRPRDGTYEQYF.

This clonotype was observed a few times. The rearrangement links TRBV5-1 to TRBJ1-4; TRBD1 matches at 10 bases. Germline V gene lookup returns CDR1 SGHRS and CDR2 YFSETQ. The CDR3 has 19 amino acids. With 0 bases clipped from V and 5 bases from J, the junction kept 13 bases outside the gene matches. The CDR3 spells CASSLEGQGPFKLNEKLFF. The CDR3 DNA follows: TGCGCCAGCAGCTTGGAGGGACAGGGGCCTTTCAAACTCAATGAAAAACTGTTTTTT.

This clonotype was seen more than once but under ten times. The gene calls are TRBV12-3 or TRBV12-4 and TRBJ1-1; D is perhaps TRBD1 (5 bases). The CDR3 loop spans 14 amino acids. V was cut by 11 bases and J by 3 bases, with 19 bases left in between. The CDR3 coding sequence is TGTGCCGGTAACAGGTTCCGAAGGGACACTGAAGCTTTCTTT. Amino acids: CAGNRFRRDTEAFF.

This clonotype was detected ten times or more. V gene TRBV12-3 or TRBV12-4 combines with J gene TRBJ1-5; D unclear. CDR3 length equals 15 residues. V was shortened by 2 bases and J by 0 bases, with 8 bases between the two germline ends. The CDR3 loop reads CASSLFGNSNQPQHF. Written as DNA, the CDR3 is TGTGCCAGCAGTTTATTTGGAAATAGCAATCAGCCCCAGCATTTT.

This clonotype occurred once. The chain couples TRBV28 to TRBJ2-5, with no clear D. This CDR3 comprises 14 residues. Germline V lookup: CDR1 MDHEN, CDR2 SYDVKM. Trimming pared 7 bases from V and 2 bases from J, leaving 14 bases between. The DNA for the CDR3 is TGTGCCAGCACCCAAGGCTGGGCACAAGAGACCCAGTACTTC. Translating it yields CASTQGWAQETQYF.

This clonotype was recorded once. The V gene is TRBV28, the J gene TRBJ2-7; 9 bases are a match to TRBD2. The CDR3 runs to 14 residues. Unmatched junction bases numbered 4, after V lost 2 bases and J lost 5 bases. Per germline, CDR1 MDHEN and CDR2 SYDVKM. DNA for the CDR3: TGTGCCAGCAGTTTAGGCGGGAGGGCCGACGAGCAGTACTTC. It translates to CASSLGGRADEQYF.

V usage is TRBV19 and J usage is TRBJ2-1, with 12 bases that match TRBD2. The CDR3 runs to 17 residues. The V segment lost 4 bases and the J segment 7 bases; nucleotides outside the gene matches: 11. Germline loops: CDR1 LNHDA, CDR2 SQIVND (reference sequence). CDR3 DNA: TGTGCCAGTAGTAGTAGGGGGTGGCTAGCGGGAGGGAATGAGCAGTTCTTC. It is translated as CASSSRGWLAGGNEQFF.

The V and J genes are TRBV7-6 and TRBJ2-2; the match to TRBD1 covers 7 bases. The CDR3 spans 18 residues. With V trimmed by 5 bases and J by 1 base, 13 bases remained unmatched. Looked up from germline, CDR1 is SGHVS and CDR2 is FNYEAQ. The DNA of the CDR3 is TGTGCCAGCAGCCTCCTAGCCGGACAGGTGTTGAACACCGGGGAGCTGTTTTTT. Its protein is CASSLLAGQVLNTGELFF.

This clonotype was counted ten times or more. The chain uses TRBV5-5 and TRBJ2-7, with 11 bases aligning to TRBD2. Per the germline V gene, CDR1 is SGHKS and CDR2 is YYEKEE (reference sequence). Trimming removed 4 bases from V and 3 bases from J; junction bases left unmatched: 6. This CDR3 is 15 amino acids long. The CDR3 DNA is TGTGCCAGCAGCCTGGGACTAGCGGATCTCTACGAGCAGTACTTC. Its protein product is CASSLGLADLYEQYF.

Many counts were recorded for this clonotype. The chain employs TRBV5-1 and TRBJ2-1; 11 bases are a match to TRBD2. The CDR3 has 15 amino acids. Trimming cost V 0 bases and J 6 bases; bases outside gene matches: 2. Germline lookup yields CDR1 SGHRS and CDR2 YFSETQ. This CDR3 is CASSLGLAGSNEQFF. In nucleotides, the CDR3 is TGCGCCAGCAGCTTGGGACTAGCGGGAAGCAATGAGCAGTTCTTC.

In this sample, this clonotype turned up a few times. This rearrangement joins TRBV7-9 to TRBJ1-1; TRBD1 aligns across 8 bases. Germline CDR1 SEHNR, CDR2 FQNEAQ (reference sequence). The ends lost 6 bases at V and 7 bases at J; junction bases unmatched: 7. CDR3 length equals 13 residues. CDR3 in DNA: TGTGCCAGCAGGGCAGGGGGCGCGGGTGAAGCTTTCTTT. This encodes CASRAGGAGEAFF.

Comments on this clonotype: A read error may account for a junction end that differs from germline. The chain joins TRBV12-3 or TRBV12-4 to TRBJ2-1, with no clear D. This CDR3 comprises 18 residues. CDR3 in DNA: TGTACCAGCAGTTTTCGGCTAGGCCCTTATGGCTCCTACAATGAGCAGTTCTTC. This translates into CTSSFRLGPYGSYNEQFF.

This clonotype was seen more than once but under ten times. V usage is TRBV20-1 and J usage is TRBJ2-5, with 10 positions matching TRBD1. Trimming removed 6 bases from V and 6 bases from J; junction bases left unmatched: 13. Germline V gene lookup returns CDR1 DFQATT and CDR2 SNEGSKA (reference sequence). This CDR3 spans 15 amino acids. The CDR3: CSADPRGTGAKTQYF. The DNA of the CDR3 is TGCAGTGCCGACCCAAGGGGGACAGGGGCAAAGACCCAGTACTTC.

This chain joins TRBV20-1 and TRBJ2-7; weak D call: TRBD2 (5 bases). CDR3 length: 12 residues. Germline CDR1 DFQATT, CDR2 SNEGSKA (reference sequence). The germline V and J ends were trimmed by 3 bases and 5 bases, with 11 bases remaining between them. The CDR3 here is CSASSGFNEQYF. Here the CDR3 DNA reads TGCAGTGCTAGTTCGGGGTTTAACGAGCAGTACTTC.

This clonotype was found a few times. The CDR3: CASSSRLAGEYEQYF. Here the CDR3 DNA reads TGTGCCAGCAGCTCTCGACTAGCGGGAGAGTACGAGCAGTACTTC. The chain recombines TRBV13 with TRBJ2-7, with 12 bases matching TRBD2. Unmatched junction bases numbered 5, after V lost 4 bases and J lost 4 bases. The germline V gene has CDR1 PRHDT and CDR2 FYEKMQ (reference sequence). CDR3 length: 15 amino acids.

This clonotype was picked up a small number of times. The V and J genes are TRBV18 and TRBJ2-7, with TRBD2 matching over 14 bases. V lost 1 base to trimming and J lost 6 bases; unmatched junction nucleotides: 11. Germline V gene sequence: CDR1 KGHSH, CDR2 LQKENI. The CDR3 is 18 residues long. CDR3 coding DNA: TGTGCCAGCTCACCACTCCGGACTAGCGGGAGGAGGCCGGTCGAGCAGTACTTC. Translating it yields CASSPLRTSGRRPVEQYF.

This clonotype showed up just a few times. The chain carries TRBV7-6 and TRBJ1-3, with a tentative D call TRBD1 (6 bases). V lost 2 bases, J lost 5 bases, and 13 bases lay in between. The CDR3 has 15 amino acids. Germline V gives CDR1 SGHVS, CDR2 FNYEAQ. CDR3: CASSLYMQGRNTIYF. The CDR3 DNA is TGTGCCAGCAGCTTATATATGCAGGGGAGAAACACCATATATTTT.

This clonotype was seen at least ten times. CDR3 nucleotides: TGTGCCTGGAGCAAGAGGGCCTACGAGCAGTACTTC. The encoded protein is CAWSKRAYEQYF. The V call is TRBV30, the J call TRBJ2-7; tentatively, D is TRBD2 (5 bases). V was trimmed by 3 bases and J by 2 bases, leaving 8 bases between them. CDR1 is GTSNPN, CDR2 SVGIG, per germline (reference sequence). The CDR3 extends over 12 amino acids.

This clonotype was recorded at least ten times. This rearrangement joins TRBV27 to TRBJ2-4; 8 nucleotides agree with TRBD2. V lost 5 bases and J lost 4; bases outside the gene matches: 7. The CDR3 is 15 residues long. CDR1 MNHEY and CDR2 SMNVEV come from the germline V gene (reference sequence). As DNA, the CDR3 is TGTGCCAGCAGTATAACTCGGGGGGGAAAAAACATTCAGTACTTC. This sequence encodes CASSITRGGKNIQYF.

The V gene is TRBV9, the J gene TRBJ2-1, with a tentative D call TRBD2 (5 bases). Trimming shortened V by 4 bases and J by 6 bases, and 23 bases separated the two germline ends. The germline V gene has CDR1 SGDLS and CDR2 YYNGEE. The CDR3 has 17 amino acids. CDR3 sequence: CASSSRGRPNFRNEQFF. DNA for the CDR3: TGTGCCAGCAGCTCTCGTGGGAGACCTAACTTCCGCAATGAGCAGTTCTTC.

In its sample, this clonotype was seen a few times. The chain has TRBV5-6 and TRBJ1-3; D not resolved. The V end lost 0 bases, the J end lost 2 bases, and 12 bases lay between the germline ends. Germline values: CDR1 SGHDT, CDR2 YYEEEE. This CDR3 has 16 residues. The CDR3 bases are TGTGCCAGCAGCTTGGAAGGCACGATCACTGGAAACACCATATATTTT. Its translation: CASSLEGTITGNTIYF.

The CDR3 sequence is CASSPDQGAVGEPQHF. CDR3 nucleotides: TGTGCCAGCTCACCTGATCAGGGGGCTGTGGGGGAGCCCCAGCATTTT. The chain is built from TRBV18 and TRBJ1-5; 8 bases line up with TRBD1. After removal of 3 bases from V and 8 bases from J, the junction contained 12 bases not matched to a gene. Germline-derived CDR1 and CDR2 are KGHSH and LQKENI. The CDR3 has 16 amino acids. Drawing the rest from reference TRBV18 and TRBJ1-5, the complete variable domain is NAGVMQNPRHLVRRRGQEARLRCSPMKGHSHVYWYRQLPEEGLKFMVYLQKENIIDESGMPKERFSAEFPKEGPSILRIQQVVRGDSAAYFCASSPDQGAVGEPQHFGDGTRLSIL.

J is TRBJ2-7 and V is TRBV4-1, with D hard to call. Germline V gene data show CDR1 as MGHRA and CDR2 as YSYEKL. The CDR3 extends over 16 amino acids. Trimming left V 1 base short and J 0 bases short, with 13 bases between. The CDR3 here is CASSQVGQRNSYEQYF. CDR3 nucleotide sequence: TGCGCCAGCAGCCAAGTGGGCCAGCGAAACTCCTACGAGCAGTACTTC.